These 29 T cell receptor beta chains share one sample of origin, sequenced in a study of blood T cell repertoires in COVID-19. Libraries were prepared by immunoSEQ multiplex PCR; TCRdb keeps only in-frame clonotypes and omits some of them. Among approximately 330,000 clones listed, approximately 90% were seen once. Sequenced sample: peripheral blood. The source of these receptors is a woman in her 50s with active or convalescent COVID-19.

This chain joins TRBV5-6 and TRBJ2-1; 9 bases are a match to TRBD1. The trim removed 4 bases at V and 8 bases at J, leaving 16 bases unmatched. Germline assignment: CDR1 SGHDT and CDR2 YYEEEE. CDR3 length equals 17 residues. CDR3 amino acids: CASSPDTGGLTGHEQFF. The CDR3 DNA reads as TGTGCCAGCAGCCCGGACACAGGGGGCCTGACGGGGCATGAGCAGTTCTTC.

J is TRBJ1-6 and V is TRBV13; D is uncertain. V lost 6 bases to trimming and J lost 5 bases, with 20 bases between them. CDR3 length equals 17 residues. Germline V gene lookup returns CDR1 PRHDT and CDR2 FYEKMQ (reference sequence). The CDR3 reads CASSIRNRLPNNSPLHF. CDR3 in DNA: TGTGCCAGCAGTATCAGAAACCGACTACCTAATAATTCACCCCTCCACTTT.

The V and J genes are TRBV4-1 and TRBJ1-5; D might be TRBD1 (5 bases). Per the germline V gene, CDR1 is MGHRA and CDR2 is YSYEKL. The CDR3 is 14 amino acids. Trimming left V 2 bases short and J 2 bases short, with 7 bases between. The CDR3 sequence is CASSQQGGNQPQHF. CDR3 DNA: TGCGCCAGCAGCCAACAGGGCGGCAATCAGCCCCAGCATTTT.

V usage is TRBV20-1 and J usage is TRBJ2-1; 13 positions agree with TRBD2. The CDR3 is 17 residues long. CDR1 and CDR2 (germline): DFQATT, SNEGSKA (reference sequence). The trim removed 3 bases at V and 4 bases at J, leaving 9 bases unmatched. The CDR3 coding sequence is TGCAGTGCTAGTCTACTGGGACTAGCGGGGCCATACAATGAGCAGTTCTTC. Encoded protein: CSASLLGLAGPYNEQFF.

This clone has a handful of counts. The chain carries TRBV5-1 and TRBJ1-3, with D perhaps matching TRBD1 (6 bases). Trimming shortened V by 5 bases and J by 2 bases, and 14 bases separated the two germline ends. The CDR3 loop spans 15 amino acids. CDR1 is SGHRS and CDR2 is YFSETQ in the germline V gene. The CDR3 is CASRDGGAPGNTIYF. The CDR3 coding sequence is TGCGCCAGCAGGGATGGGGGCGCCCCTGGAAACACCATATATTTT.

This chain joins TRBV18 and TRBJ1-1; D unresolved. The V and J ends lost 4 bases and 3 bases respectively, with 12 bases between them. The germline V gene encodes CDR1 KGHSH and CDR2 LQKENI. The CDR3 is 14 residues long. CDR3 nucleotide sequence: TGTGCCAGCTCACTAACAAGAGGTGACACTGAAGCTTTCTTT. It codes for CASSLTRGDTEAFF. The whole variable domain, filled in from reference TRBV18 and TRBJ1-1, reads NAGVMQNPRHLVRRRGQEARLRCSPMKGHSHVYWYRQLPEEGLKFMVYLQKENIIDESGMPKERFSAEFPKEGPSILRIQQVVRGDSAAYFCASSLTRGDTEAFFGQGTRLTVV.

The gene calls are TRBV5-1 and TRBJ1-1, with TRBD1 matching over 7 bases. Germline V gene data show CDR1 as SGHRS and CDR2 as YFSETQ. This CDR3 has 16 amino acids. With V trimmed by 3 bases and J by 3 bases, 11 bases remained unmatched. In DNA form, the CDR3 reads TGCGCCAGCAGCTACGGACAGGCAGAAGAGGACACTGAAGCTTTCTTT. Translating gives CASSYGQAEEDTEAFF.

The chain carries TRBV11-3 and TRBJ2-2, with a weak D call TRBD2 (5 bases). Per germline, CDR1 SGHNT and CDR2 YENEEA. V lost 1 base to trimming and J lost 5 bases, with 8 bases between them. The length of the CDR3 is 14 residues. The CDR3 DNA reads TGTGCCAGCAGCTTAGGTGGCGGGACCGGGGAGCTGTTTTTT. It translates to CASSLGGGTGELFF.

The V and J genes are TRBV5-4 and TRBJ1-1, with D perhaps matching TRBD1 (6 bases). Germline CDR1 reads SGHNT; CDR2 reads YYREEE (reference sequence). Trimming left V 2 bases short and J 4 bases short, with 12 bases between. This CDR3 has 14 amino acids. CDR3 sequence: CASSFAGGVTEAFF. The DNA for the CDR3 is TGTGCCAGCAGCTTCGCGGGGGGCGTCACTGAAGCTTTCTTT.

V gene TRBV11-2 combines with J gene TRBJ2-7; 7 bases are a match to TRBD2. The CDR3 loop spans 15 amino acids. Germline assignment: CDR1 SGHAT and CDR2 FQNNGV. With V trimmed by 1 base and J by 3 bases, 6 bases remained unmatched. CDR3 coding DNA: TGTGCCAGCAGCTTAGTGGGTAGCGGGTACTACGAGCAGTACTTC. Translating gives CASSLVGSGYYEQYF. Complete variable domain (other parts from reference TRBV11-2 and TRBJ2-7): EAGVAQSPRYKIIEKRQSVAFWCNPISGHATLYWYQQILGQGPKLLIQFQNNGVVDDSQLPKDRFSAERLKGVDSTLKIQPAKLEDSAVYLCASSLVGSGYYEQYFGPGTRLTVT.

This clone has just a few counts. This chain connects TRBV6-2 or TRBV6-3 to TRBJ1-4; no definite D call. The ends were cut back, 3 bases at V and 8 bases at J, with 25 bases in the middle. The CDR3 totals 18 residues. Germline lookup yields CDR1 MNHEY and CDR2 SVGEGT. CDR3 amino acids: CASSYLGDRSSSREKLFF. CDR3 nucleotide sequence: TGTGCCAGCAGTTATTTGGGCGATCGATCGAGCTCCCGGGAAAAACTGTTTTTT.

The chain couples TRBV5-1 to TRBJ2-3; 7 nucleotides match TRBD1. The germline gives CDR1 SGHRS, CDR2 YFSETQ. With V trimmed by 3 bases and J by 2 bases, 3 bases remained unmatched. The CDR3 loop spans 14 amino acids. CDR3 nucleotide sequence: TGCGCCAGCAGCTCGGGGACAGACACAGATACGCAGTATTTT. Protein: CASSSGTDTDTQYF.

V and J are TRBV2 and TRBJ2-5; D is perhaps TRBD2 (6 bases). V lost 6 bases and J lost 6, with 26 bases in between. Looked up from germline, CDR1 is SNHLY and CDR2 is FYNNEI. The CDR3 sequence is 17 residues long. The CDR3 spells CASSLPAVRDLKKTQYF. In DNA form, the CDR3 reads TGTGCCAGCAGCTTACCCGCAGTTAGGGACTTAAAGAAGACCCAGTACTTC. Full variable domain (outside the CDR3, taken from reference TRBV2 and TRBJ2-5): EPEVTQTPSHQVTQMGQEVILRCVPISNHLYFYWYRQILGQKVEFLVSFYNNEISEKSEIFDDQFSVERPDGSNFTLKIRSTKLEDSAMYFCASSLPAVRDLKKTQYFGPGTRLLVL.

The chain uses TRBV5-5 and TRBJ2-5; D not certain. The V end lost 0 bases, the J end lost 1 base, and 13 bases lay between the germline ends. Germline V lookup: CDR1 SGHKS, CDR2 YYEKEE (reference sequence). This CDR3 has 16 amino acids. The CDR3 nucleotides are TGTGCCAGCAGCTTGGTCGGTAGCAGACCCCAAGAGACCCAGTACTTC. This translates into CASSLVGSRPQETQYF.

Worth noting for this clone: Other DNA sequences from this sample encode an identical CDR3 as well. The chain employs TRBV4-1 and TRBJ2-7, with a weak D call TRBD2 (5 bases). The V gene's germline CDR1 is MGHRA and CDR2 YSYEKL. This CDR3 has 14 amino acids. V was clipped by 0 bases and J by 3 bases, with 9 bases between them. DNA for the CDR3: TGCGCCAGCAGCCAAGATCCGGGGAACTACGAGCAGTACTTC. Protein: CASSQDPGNYEQYF.

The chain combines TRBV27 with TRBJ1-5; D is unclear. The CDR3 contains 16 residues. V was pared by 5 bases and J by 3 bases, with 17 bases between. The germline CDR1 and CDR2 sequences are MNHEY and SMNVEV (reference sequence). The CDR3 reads CASSPSAGPYNQPQHF. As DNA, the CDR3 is TGTGCCAGCAGTCCCTCGGCAGGCCCCTACAATCAGCCCCAGCATTTT.

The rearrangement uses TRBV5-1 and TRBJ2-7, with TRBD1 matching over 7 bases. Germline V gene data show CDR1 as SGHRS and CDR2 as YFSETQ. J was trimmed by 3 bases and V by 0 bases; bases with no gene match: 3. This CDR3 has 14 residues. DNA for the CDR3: TGCGCCAGCAGCTTGGCACAGGGGTTCTACGAGCAGTACTTC. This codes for CASSLAQGFYEQYF. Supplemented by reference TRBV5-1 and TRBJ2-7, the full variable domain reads KAGVTQTPRYLIKTRGQQVTLSCSPISGHRSVSWYQQTPGQGLQFLFEYFSETQRNKGNFPGRFSGRQFSNSRSEMNVSTLELGDSALYLCASSLAQGFYEQYFGPGTRLTVT.

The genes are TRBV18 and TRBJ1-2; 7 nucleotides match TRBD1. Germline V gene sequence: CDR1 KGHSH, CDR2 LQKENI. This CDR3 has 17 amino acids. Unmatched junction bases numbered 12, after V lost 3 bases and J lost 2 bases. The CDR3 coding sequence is TGTGCCAGCTCACCCTTGAATAACCTGGACAGGAACTATGGCTACACCTTC. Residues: CASSPLNNLDRNYGYTF.

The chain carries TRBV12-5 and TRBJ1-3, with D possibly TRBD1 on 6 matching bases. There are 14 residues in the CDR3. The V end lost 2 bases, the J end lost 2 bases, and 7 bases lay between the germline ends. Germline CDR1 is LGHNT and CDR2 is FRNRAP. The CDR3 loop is CASGLTGTGNTIYF. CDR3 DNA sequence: TGTGCTAGTGGTTTGACAGGGACTGGAAACACCATATATTTT.

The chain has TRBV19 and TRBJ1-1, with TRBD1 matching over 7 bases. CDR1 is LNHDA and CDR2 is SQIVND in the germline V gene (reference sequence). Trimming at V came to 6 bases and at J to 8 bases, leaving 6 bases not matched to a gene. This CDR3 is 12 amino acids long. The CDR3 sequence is CASRPGTEEAFF. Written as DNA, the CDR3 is TGTGCCAGTAGGCCCGGGACAGAGGAAGCTTTCTTT. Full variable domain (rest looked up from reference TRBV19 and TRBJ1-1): DGGITQSPKYLFRKEGQNVTLSCEQNLNHDAMYWYRQDPGQGLRLIYYSQIVNDFQKGDIAEGYSVSREKKESFPLTVTSAQKNPTAFYLCASRPGTEEAFFGQGTRLTVV.

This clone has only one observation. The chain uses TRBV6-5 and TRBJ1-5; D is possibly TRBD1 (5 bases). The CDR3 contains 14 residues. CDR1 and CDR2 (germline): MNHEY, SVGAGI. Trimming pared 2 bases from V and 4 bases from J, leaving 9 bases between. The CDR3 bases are TGTGCCAGCAGTTACAACCGACAGAATCAGCCCCAGCATTTT. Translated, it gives CASSYNRQNQPQHF.

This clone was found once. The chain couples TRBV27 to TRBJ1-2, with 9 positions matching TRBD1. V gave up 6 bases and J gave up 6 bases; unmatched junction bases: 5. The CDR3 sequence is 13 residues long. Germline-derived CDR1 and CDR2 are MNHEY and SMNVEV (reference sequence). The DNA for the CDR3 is TGTGCCAGCAGCACAGGGGGCTTAGATGGCTACACCTTC. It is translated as CASSTGGLDGYTF.

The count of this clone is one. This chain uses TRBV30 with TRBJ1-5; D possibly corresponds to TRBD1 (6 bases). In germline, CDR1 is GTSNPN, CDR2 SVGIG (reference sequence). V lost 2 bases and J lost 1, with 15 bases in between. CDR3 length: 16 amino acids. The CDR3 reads CAWSSHDRLSNQPQHF. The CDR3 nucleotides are TGTGCCTGGAGTTCGCATGACAGGTTGAGCAATCAGCCCCAGCATTTT.

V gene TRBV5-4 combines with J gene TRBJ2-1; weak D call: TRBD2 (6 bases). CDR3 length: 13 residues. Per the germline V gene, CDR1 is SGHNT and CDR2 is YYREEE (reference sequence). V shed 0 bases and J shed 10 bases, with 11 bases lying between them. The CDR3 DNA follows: TGTGCCAGCAGCTTGGCCCGGGACTCCGAGCAGTTCTTC. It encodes CASSLARDSEQFF.

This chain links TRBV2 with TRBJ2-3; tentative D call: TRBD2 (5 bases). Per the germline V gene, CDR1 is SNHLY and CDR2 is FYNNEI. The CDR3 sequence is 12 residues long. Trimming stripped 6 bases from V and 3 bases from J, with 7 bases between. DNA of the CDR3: TGTGCCAGCAGCGGGGATACAGATACGCAGTATTTT. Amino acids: CASSGDTDTQYF.

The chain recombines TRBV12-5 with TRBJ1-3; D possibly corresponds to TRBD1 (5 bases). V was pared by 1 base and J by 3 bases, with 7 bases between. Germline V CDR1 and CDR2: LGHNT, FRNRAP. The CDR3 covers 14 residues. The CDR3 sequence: CASGLGQFGNTIYF. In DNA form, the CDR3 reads TGTGCTAGTGGTTTGGGACAGTTTGGAAACACCATATATTTT.

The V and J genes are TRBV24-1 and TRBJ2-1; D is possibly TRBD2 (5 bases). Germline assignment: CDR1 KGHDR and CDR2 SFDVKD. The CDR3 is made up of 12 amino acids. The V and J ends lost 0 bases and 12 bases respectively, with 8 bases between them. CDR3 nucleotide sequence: TGTGCCACCAGTGATTTGCAGCGGAGGCAGTTCTTC. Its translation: CATSDLQRRQFF.

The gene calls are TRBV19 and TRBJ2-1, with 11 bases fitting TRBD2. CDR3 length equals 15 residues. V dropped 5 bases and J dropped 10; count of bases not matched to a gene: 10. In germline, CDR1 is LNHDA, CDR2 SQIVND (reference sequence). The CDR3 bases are TGTGCCAGTAGTTCGAGTAGCGGGAGGGCCGGCGAGCAGTTCTTC. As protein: CASSSSSGRAGEQFF.

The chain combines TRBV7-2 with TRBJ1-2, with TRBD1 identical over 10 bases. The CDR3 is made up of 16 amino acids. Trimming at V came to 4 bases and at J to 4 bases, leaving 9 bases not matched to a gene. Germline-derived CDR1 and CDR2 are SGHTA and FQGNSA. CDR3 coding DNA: TGTGCCAGCAGCTCCGGCCCGGACAGGGGGTCCTATGGCTACACCTTC. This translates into CASSSGPDRGSYGYTF. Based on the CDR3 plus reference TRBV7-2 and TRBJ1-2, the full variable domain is GAGVSQSPSNKVTEKGKDVELRCDPISGHTALYWYRQSLGQGLEFLIYFQGNSAPDKSGLPSDRFSAERTGGSVSTLTIQRTQQEDSAVYLCASSSGPDRGSYGYTFGSGTRLTVV.